This T cell receptor (beta chain) is drawn from a study of shared clonotypes between healthy human individuals. As processed by the authors: With immunoSEQ giving junction-only sequences and no quality scores, filtering differed. Assay used: immunoSEQ multiplex PCR; TCRdb lists only in-frame clones, some missing. The V and J calls and clone size are taken from that table; D and trimming were inferred from the DNA. The sample holds approximately 1.9 million clones, roughly 93% seen once. Worth noting for this clone: Its antigen remains unknown.

Overall study results and limits: Though the depth was large, rarefaction showed that sorted-subset sequencing was incomplete.

As defined, naive CD8 cells were CD45RO-negative and positively selected for CCR7, with terminally differentiated effector memory CD45RA+ cells excluded. The donors were all Caucasian adults (living in Nashville, Tennessee). Germline V gene data show CDR1 as MDHEN and CDR2 as SYDVKM. Trimming left V 8 bases short and J 6 bases short, with 19 bases between. The CDR3 contains 14 residues. Sequenced material: naive CD8+ T cells from PBMCs. The clonotype originates from a man aged 18 to 29 in good health. Some clones in this sample may be carry-over from other donors' samples. This chain links TRBV28 with TRBJ2-5; D is perhaps TRBD2 (6 bases). The CDR3 here is CASSNYGTSKTQYF. Written as DNA, the CDR3 is TGTGCCAGCTCTAATTACGGGACTTCTAAGACCCAGTACTTC.